The clone carrying this T cell receptor beta chain appeared a few times. The CDR3 length is 13 residues. Trimming cost V 6 bases and J 0 bases, with 8 bases left between them. Germline V lookup: CDR1 MNHEY, CDR2 SVGAGI. Clones were sequenced by immunoSEQ multiplex PCR, and TCRdb holds only the in-frame ones, with some missing. The table records 200,000 to 250,000 clones, over 75% of them present only once. These data are taken from a study of blood T cell repertoires in COVID-19. Across the study: Sources were T cells, B-cell-depleted T cells, or PBMCs; the material itself was cDNA or gDNA.

Categorization into cohorts depended on clinical history that participants reported. All recovered Cohort 3 donors got two negative PCRs, got clearance, or saw symptom resolution. The sequence was obtained from a man aged 35 to 55 who had recovered from COVID-19. The sequencing input was PBMCs or T cells enriched from blood (not recorded which). The rearrangement joins TRBV6-5 to TRBJ1-1; D is uncertain. The CDR3 DNA is TGTGCCAGCAGATTTGTCATGAACACTGAAGCTTTCTTT. Protein product: CASRFVMNTEAFF.